The text below deals with one TCR beta chain. What it binds is unknown. The data originate from a study of shared clonotypes between healthy human individuals. Study background: Every donor yielded three CD4 naive, three CD4 memory, two CD8 naive and one CD8 memory plate. Whole-study findings and limits: Even with large depth, rarefaction showed that sorted-subset sequencing was incomplete.

Deep was the level used in running the assay. TCRdb's table, derived via immunoSEQ multiplex PCR, lists solely in-frame clones and lacks some. Of about 1,500,000 clones in the sample, 95% to 97% were seen once. There are 15 residues in the CDR3. V gave up 3 bases and J gave up 2 bases, with 12 bases separating them. Per the germline V gene, CDR1 is MNHNS and CDR2 is SASEGT. The origin of this receptor is a man under 40 in good health. The chain combines TRBV6-1 with TRBJ2-3, with D maybe TRBD1 (6 bases). The specimen sequenced was naive CD4+ T cells sorted from blood. Subset denoted: CD45RA+ positively selected. The CDR3 spells CASSDPGTPTDTQYF. In DNA, the CDR3 is TGTGCCAGCAGTGACCCCGGGACACCCACAGATACGCAGTATTTT.